This T cell receptor beta chain was observed in a study of cytomegalovirus exposure and HLA in healthy donors. Study-wide results and limits: TCR beta V- and J-gene trimming, according to a later analysis, was linked to a missense DCLRE1C variant. It was approximately 160 TCR beta chains that were listed as cytomegalovirus-associated.

This CDR3 has 16 amino acids. CDR1 is MNHEY and CDR2 is SMNVEV in the germline V gene (reference sequence). V shed 3 bases, J shed 1 base, and the junction held 8 bases outside the gene matches. As to this clone: What it binds is unknown.

With 60 Vbeta and 13 Jbeta primers, the PCR was carried out. Method: immunoSEQ multiplex PCR; TCRdb's copy keeps in-frame clones and lacks some. The profile shows 140,000 or so clones, roughly 70% of them singletons. The sample comprised PBMCs. The J gene is TRBJ2-5, the V gene TRBV27; 7 nucleotides line up with TRBD2. The clonotype was recovered from a woman aged 40 to 49 in good health and CMV-seronegative. Here the CDR3 reads CASSFREVCSQETQYF. The CDR3 nucleotides are TGTGCCAGCAGTTTTCGGGAGGTATGTTCCCAAGAGACCCAGTACTTC.